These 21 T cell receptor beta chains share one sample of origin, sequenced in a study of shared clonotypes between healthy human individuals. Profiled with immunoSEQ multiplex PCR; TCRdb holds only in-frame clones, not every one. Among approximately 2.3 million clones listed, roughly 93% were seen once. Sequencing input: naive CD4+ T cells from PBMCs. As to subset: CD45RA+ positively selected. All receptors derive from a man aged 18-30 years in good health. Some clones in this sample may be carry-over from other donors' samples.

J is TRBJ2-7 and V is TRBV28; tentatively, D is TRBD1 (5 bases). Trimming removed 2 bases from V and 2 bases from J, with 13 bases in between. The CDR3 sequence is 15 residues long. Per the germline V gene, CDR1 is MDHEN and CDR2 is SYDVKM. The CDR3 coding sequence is TGTGCCAGCAGTTTAAAAGCCCCAGGGACCTACGAGCAGTACTTC. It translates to CASSLKAPGTYEQYF.

CDR3 DNA: TGCAGCGTGTATCGGGGGAGGCAAGAGACCCAGTACTTC. It codes for CSVYRGRQETQYF. The chain couples TRBV29-1 to TRBJ2-5, with D possibly TRBD2 on 6 matching bases. The CDR3 extends over 13 amino acids. Trimming removed 6 bases from V and 2 bases from J, with 13 bases in between. Germline CDR1 reads SQVTM; CDR2 reads ANQGSEA.

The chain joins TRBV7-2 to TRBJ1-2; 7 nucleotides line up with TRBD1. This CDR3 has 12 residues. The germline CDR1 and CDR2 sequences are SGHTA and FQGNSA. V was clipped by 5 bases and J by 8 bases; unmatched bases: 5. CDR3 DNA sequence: TGTGCCAGCAGCACATACAGGGGCGGCTACACCTTC. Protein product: CASSTYRGGYTF. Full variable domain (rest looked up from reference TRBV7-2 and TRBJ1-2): GAGVSQSPSNKVTEKGKDVELRCDPISGHTALYWYRQSLGQGLEFLIYFQGNSAPDKSGLPSDRFSAERTGGSVSTLTIQRTQQEDSAVYLCASSTYRGGYTFGSGTRLTVV.

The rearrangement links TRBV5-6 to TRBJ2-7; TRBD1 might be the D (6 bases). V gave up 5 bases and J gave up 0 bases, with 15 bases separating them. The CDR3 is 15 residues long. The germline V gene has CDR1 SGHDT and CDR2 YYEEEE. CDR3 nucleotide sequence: TGTGCCAGCAGTTACGACAGGTCCCACTCCTACGAGCAGTACTTC. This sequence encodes CASSYDRSHSYEQYF.

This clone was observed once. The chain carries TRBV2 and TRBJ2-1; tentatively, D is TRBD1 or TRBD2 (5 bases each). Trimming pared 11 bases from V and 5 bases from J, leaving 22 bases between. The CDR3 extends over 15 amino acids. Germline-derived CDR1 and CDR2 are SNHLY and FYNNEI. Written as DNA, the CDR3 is TGTGCCGGCACGCGCCCCGGGACGGACAACAATGAGCAGTTCTTC. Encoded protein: CAGTRPGTDNNEQFF. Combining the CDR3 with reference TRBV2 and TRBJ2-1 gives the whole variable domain EPEVTQTPSHQVTQMGQEVILRCVPISNHLYFYWYRQILGQKVEFLVSFYNNEISEKSEIFDDQFSVERPDGSNFTLKIRSTKLEDSAMYFCAGTRPGTDNNEQFFGPGTRLTVL.

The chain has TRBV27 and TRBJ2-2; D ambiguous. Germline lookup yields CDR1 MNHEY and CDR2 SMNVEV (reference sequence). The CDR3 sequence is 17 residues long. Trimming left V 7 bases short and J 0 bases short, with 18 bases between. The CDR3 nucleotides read TGTGCCAGCACCAAAGAGTGGGGAAGAACGAACACCGGGGAGCTGTTTTTT. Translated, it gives CASTKEWGRTNTGELFF.

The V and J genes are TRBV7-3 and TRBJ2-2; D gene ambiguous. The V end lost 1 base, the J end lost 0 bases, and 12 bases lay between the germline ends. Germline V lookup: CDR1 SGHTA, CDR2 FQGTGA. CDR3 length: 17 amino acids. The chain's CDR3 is CASSLIGGGPNTGELFF. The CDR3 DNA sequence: TGTGCCAGCAGCTTAATAGGTGGCGGTCCGAACACCGGGGAGCTGTTTTTT.

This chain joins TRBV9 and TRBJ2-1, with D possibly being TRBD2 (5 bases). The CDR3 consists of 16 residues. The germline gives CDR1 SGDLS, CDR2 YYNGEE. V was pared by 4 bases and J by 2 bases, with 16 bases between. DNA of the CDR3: TGTGCCAGCAGCCCACGCCCAGCGGTTGCCTACAATGAGCAGTTCTTC. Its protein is CASSPRPAVAYNEQFF.

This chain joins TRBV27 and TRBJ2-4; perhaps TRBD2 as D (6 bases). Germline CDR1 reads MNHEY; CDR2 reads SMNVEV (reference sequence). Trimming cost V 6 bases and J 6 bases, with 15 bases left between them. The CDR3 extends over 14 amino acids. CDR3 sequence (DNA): TGTGCCAGCAGGGACTACGAGGGAAGAAACATTCAGTACTTC. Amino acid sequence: CASRDYEGRNIQYF.

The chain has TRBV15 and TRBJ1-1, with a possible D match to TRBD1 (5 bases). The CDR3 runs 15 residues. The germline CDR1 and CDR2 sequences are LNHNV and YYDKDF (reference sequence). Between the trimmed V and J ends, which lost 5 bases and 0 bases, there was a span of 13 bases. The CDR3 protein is CATSDSRAMNTEAFF. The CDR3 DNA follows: TGTGCCACCAGCGATAGCAGGGCGATGAACACTGAAGCTTTCTTT.

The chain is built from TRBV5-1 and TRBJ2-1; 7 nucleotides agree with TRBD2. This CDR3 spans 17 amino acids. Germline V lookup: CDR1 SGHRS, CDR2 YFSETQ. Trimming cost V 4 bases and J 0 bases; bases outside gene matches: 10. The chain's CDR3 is CASSLLAAGSSYNEQFF. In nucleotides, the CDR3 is TGCGCCAGCAGCCTACTAGCAGCGGGATCCTCCTACAATGAGCAGTTCTTC.

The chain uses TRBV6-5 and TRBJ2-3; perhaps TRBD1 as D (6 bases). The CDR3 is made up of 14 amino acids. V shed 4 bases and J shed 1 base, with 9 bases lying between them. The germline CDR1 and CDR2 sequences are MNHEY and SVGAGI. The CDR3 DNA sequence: TGTGCCAGCAGTTTAAACAGGGGCACAGATACGCAGTATTTT. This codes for CASSLNRGTDTQYF.

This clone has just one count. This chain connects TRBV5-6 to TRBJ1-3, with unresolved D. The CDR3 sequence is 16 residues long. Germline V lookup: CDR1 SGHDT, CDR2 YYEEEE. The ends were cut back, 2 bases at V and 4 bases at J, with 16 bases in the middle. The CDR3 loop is CASSFWPNRWGNTIYF. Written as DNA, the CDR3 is TGTGCCAGCAGCTTTTGGCCAAATAGATGGGGAAACACCATATATTTT. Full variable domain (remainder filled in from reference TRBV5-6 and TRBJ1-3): DAGVTQSPTHLIKTRGQQVTLRCSPKSGHDTVSWYQQALGQGPQFIFQYYEEEERQRGNFPDRFSGHQFPNYSSELNVNALLLGDSALYLCASSFWPNRWGNTIYFGEGSWLTVV.

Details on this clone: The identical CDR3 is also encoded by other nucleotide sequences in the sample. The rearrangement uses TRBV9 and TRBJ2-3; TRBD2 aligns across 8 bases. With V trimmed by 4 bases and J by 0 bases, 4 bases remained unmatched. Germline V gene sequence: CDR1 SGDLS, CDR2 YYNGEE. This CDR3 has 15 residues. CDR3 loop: CASSPTSVSTDTQYF. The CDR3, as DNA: TGTGCCAGCAGCCCGACTAGCGTTAGCACAGATACGCAGTATTTT.

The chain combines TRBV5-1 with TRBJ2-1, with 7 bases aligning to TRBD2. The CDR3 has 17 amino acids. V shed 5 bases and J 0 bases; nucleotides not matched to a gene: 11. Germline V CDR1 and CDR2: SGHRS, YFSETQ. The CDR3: CASRHPPGRSSYNEQFF. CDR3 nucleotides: TGCGCCAGCAGACACCCCCCCGGGAGGAGCTCCTACAATGAGCAGTTCTTC.

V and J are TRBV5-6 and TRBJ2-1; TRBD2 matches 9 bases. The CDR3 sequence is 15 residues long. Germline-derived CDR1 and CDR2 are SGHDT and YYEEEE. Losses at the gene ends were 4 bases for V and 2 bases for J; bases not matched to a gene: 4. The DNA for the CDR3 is TGTGCCAGCAGCCCAGCGGGAGGCCCCTACAATGAGCAGTTCTTC. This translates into CASSPAGGPYNEQFF.

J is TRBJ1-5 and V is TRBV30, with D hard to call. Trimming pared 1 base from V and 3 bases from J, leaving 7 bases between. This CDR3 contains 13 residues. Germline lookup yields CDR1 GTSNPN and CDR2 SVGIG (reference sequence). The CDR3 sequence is CAWSGGANQPQHF. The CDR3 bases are TGTGCCTGGAGTGGGGGAGCCAATCAGCCCCAGCATTTT.

CDR3 in amino acids: CASSSGTVYGYTF. The DNA of the CDR3 is TGTGCCAGCAGTTCCGGGACAGTTTATGGCTACACCTTC. J is TRBJ1-2 and V is TRBV28; 7 nucleotides match TRBD1. Germline values: CDR1 MDHEN, CDR2 SYDVKM. J gave up 5 bases and V 4 bases, and 4 bases lay outside the gene matches. CDR3 length: 13 residues.

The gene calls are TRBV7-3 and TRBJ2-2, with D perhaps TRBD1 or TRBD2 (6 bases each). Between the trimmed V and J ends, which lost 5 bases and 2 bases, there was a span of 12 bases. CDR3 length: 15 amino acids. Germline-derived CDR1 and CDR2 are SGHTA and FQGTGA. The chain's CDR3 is CASSAGQLNTGELFF. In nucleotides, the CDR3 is TGTGCCAGCAGCGCGGGACAACTAAACACCGGGGAGCTGTTTTTT. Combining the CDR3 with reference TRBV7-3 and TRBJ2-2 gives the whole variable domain GAGVSQTPSNKVTEKGKYVELRCDPISGHTALYWYRQSLGQGPEFLIYFQGTGAADDSGLPNDRFFAVRPEGSVSTLKIQRTERGDSAVYLCASSAGQLNTGELFFGEGSRLTVL.

CDR3 in amino acids: CASSATSSGTNTGELFF. CDR3 nucleotides: TGTGCCAGCAGCGCAACCTCTAGCGGGACGAACACCGGGGAGCTGTTTTTT. The V call is TRBV9, the J call TRBJ2-2; 9 bases line up with TRBD2. The germline CDR1 and CDR2 sequences are SGDLS and YYNGEE. With 3 bases clipped from V and 0 bases from J, the junction kept 6 bases outside the gene matches. CDR3 length equals 17 residues.

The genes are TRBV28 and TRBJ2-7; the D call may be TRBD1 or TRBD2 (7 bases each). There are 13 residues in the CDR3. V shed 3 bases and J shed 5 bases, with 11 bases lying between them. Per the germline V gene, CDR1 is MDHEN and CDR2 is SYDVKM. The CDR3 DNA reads TGTGCCAGCAGTTTGCAGGGGGGGGACGAGCAGTACTTC. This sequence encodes CASSLQGGDEQYF.